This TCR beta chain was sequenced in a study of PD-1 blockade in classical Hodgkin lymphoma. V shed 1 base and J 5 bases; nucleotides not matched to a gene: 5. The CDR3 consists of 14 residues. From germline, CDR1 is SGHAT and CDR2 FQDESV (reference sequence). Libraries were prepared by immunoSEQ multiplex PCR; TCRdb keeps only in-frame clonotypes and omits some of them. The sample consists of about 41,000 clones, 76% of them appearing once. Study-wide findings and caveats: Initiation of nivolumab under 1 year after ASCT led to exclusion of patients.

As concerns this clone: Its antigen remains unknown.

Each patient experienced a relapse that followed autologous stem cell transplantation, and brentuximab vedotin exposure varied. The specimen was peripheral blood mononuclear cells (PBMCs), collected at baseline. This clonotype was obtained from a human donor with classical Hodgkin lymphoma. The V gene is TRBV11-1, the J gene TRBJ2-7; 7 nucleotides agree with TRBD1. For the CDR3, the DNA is TGTGCCAGCAGCTTAGAGACAGGGTACCACGAGCAGTACTTC. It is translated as CASSLETGYHEQYF.